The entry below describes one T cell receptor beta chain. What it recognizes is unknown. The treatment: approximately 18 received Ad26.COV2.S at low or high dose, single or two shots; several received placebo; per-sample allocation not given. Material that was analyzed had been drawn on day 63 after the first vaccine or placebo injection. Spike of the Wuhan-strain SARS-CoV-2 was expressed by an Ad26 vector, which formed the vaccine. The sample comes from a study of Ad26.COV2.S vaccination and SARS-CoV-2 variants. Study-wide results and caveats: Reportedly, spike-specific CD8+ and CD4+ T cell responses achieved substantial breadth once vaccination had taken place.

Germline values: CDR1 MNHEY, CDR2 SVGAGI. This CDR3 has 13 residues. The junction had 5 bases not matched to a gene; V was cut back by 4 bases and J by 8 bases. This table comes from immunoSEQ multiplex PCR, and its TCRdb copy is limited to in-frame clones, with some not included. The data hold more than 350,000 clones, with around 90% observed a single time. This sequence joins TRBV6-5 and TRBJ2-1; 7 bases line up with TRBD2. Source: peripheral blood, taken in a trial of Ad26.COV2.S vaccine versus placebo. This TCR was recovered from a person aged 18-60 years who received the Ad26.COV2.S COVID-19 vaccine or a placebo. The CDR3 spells CASSWTRLYEQFF. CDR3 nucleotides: TGTGCCAGCAGTTGGACTAGATTGTATGAGCAGTTCTTC.